This entry describes one T cell receptor (beta chain). What it recognizes is unknown. The CDR3 contains 12 residues. Trimming took off 5 bases at V and 4 bases at J, with 7 bases between the two ends. Germline CDR1 and CDR2: MNHEY and SMNVEV (reference sequence). This entry is derived from a study of T cell repertoires in cytomegalovirus infection. One entry per CDR3 protein results from TCRdb running MiXCR on the reads. This table has 310,000 or so distinct CDR3 sequences, around 25% appearing once. This clonotype was sampled from a human donor in good health (CMV status not recorded). Some clones in this sample may be carry-over from other donors' samples. The V gene is TRBV27, the J gene TRBJ2-3; perhaps D is TRBD1 or TRBD2 (5 bases each). The sample was cultured PBMCs, taken from culture after CMV antigen stimulation. Here the CDR3 reads CASSGTADTQYF. The DNA of the CDR3 is TGTGCCAGCAGTGGGACGGCAGATACGCAGTATTTT.